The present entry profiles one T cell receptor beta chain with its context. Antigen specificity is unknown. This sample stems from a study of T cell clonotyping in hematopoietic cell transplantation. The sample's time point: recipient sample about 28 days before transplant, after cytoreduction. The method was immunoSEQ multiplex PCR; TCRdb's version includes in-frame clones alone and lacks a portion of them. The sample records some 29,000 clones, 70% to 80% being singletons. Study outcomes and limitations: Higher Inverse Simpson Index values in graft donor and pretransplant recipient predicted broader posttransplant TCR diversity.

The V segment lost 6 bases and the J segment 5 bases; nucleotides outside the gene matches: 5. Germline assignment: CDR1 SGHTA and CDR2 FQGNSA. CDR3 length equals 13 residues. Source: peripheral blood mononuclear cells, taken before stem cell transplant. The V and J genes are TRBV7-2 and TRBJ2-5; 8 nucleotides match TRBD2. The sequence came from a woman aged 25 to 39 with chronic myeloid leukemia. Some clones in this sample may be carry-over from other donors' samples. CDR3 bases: TGTGCCAGCAGTCGGGGGGGCTGGGAGACCCAGTACTTC. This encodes CASSRGGWETQYF.